This passage covers 4 T cell receptor beta chains from one sample sequenced in a study of blood T cell repertoires in COVID-19. This table comes from immunoSEQ multiplex PCR, and its TCRdb copy is limited to in-frame clones, with some not included. In the table there are around 250,000 clones, approximately 86% of which are singletons. Sequenced: peripheral blood. The source of these receptors is a young woman with acute or convalescent COVID-19.

The chain has TRBV27 and TRBJ2-1; 7 bases fit TRBD1. Unmatched junction bases numbered 8, after V lost 3 bases and J lost 3 bases. CDR1 and CDR2 from the germline V gene are MNHEY and SMNVEV (reference sequence). This CDR3 has 16 amino acids. The CDR3 region is CASSLWTGPVYNEQFF. The CDR3 bases are TGTGCCAGCAGTTTGTGGACAGGTCCTGTCTACAATGAGCAGTTCTTC.

This sequence joins TRBV6-5 and TRBJ2-2, with D perhaps TRBD1 (5 bases). CDR1 and CDR2 (germline): MNHEY, SVGAGI. Trimming removed 6 bases at V and 6 bases at J, with 11 bases between. The length of the CDR3 is 13 residues. CDR3 bases: TGTGCCAGCAGCCTAGGGGCCGCCGGGGAGCTGTTTTTT. Protein sequence: CASSLGAAGELFF.

This clone was recorded many times. The rearrangement links TRBV5-1 to TRBJ2-1; 12 bases align to TRBD2. V lost 4 bases to trimming and J lost 9 bases; unmatched junction nucleotides: 5. This CDR3 region has 14 residues. The germline CDR1 and CDR2 sequences are SGHRS and YFSETQ. CDR3 DNA: TGCGCCAGCAGCCCACTAGCGGGAGGTCGTGAGCAGTTCTTC. Amino acid sequence: CASSPLAGGREQFF.

This clone appeared a few times. The chain links TRBV15 to TRBJ1-2, with D unresolved. This CDR3 is built from 15 residues. V was cut by 1 base and J by 0 bases, with 9 bases left in between. Germline CDR1 and CDR2: LNHNV and YYDKDF (reference sequence). The CDR3 nucleotides read TGTGCCACCAGCAGAGCATACAGTACTAACTATGGCTACACCTTC. This sequence encodes CATSRAYSTNYGYTF.